Listed below are T cell receptor beta chains from one sample, sequenced in a study of regulatory T cells in long-lasting Graves disease. TCRdb re-called the multiplex PCR reads with MiXCR, one entry per CDR3 protein. The data hold around 400,000 distinct CDR3 sequences, with 14% to 15% observed a single time. The sample also formed part of further work on T cells in Graves' hyperthyroidism and ophthalmopathy.

Sample: peripheral blood mononuclear cells (PBMCs), taken at new diagnosis, from a patient treated with antithyroid drugs. These receptors originate from a woman between 35 and 50 years old with Graves disease. Each CDR3 is given with its conserved first and last residue. A D gene is named only where the DNA matches it firmly. Size is stated for part of the rows, as once, few or many counts, or as a class when the clone is expanded.

TRBJ2-2 14 . many TRBV30 CAWKRFRDTGELFF TGTGCCTGGAAACGGTTTAGGGACACCGGGGAGCTGTTTTTT
TRBJ2-7 16 TRBD2 many TRBV20-1 CSASTWGLAGAYEQYF TGCAGTGCTAGCACCTGGGGACTAGCGGGAGCCTACGAGCAGTACTTC
TRBJ2-1 13 . few TRBV28 CATWGVSYNEQFF TGTGCTACTTGGGGGGTCTCCTACAATGAGCAGTTCTTC
TRBJ1-2 13 TRBD1 many TRBV9 CASSGPGQYGYTF TGTGCCAGCAGCGGTCCGGGACAGTATGGCTACACCTTC
TRBJ2-1 14 . many TRBV28 CASRQASVFGEQFF TGTGCCAGCAGGCAAGCTAGTGTATTCGGTGAGCAGTTCTTC
TRBJ1-1 15 TRBD1 . TRBV6-1 CASTGGNGGYTEAFF TGTGCCTCCACAGGGGGGAATGGAGGGTACACTGAAGCTTTCTTT
TRBJ2-1 14 . many TRBV2 CASSVTGWDNEQFF TGTGCCAGCAGTGTTACAGGATGGGACAATGAGCAGTTCTTC
TRBJ2-2 15 . many TRBV28 CASSLPGFKTGELFF TGTGCCAGCAGTTTACCAGGGTTTAAGACCGGGGAGCTGTTTTTT
TRBJ1-1 16 TRBD1 . TRBV4-1 CASSLQGTGSHTEAFF TGCGCCAGCAGCCTACAAGGGACAGGGTCTCACACTGAAGCTTTCTTT
TRBJ2-2 12 . many TRBV11-3 CASSLSGGELFF TGTGCCAGCAGCTTAAGCGGCGGGGAGCTGTTTTTT
TRBJ1-2 13 . many TRBV6-4 CASSETGAGGYTF TGTGCCAGCAGTGAGACAGGCGCGGGAGGCTACACCTTC
TRBJ1-1 12 . many TRBV28 CASRKTGTEAFF TGTGCCAGCAGAAAAACAGGGACTGAAGCTTTCTTT
TRBJ2-7 13 . once TRBV6-1 CASSNRDRGEQYF TGTGCCAGCAGTAACAGGGATAGAGGCGAGCAGTACTTC
TRBJ1-2 14 TRBD1 . TRBV3-1 CASSQPTGKDGYTF TGTGCCAGCAGCCAACCGACAGGGAAGGATGGCTACACCTTC
TRBJ2-5 14 . many TRBV10-3 CAISEFGSEETQYF TGTGCCATCAGTGAGTTTGGTTCGGAAGAGACCCAGTACTTC
TRBJ2-7 15 . few TRBV3-1 CASSQRQEGTFRQYF TGTGCCAGCAGCCAACGACAGGAGGGGACCTTCCGGCAGTACTTC
TRBJ2-2 14 . few TRBV19 CASSIAASSGELFF TGTGCCAGTAGTATTGCGGCTAGCTCCGGGGAGCTGTTTTTT
TRBJ1-6 13 . many TRBV7-2 CASSLGGGSPLHF TGTGCCAGCAGCCTCGGGGGAGGCTCACCCCTCCACTTT
TRBJ2-1 13 . many TRBV12-3/TRBV12-4 CASSLSPRGEQFF TGTGCCAGCAGCCTATCCCCCCGGGGAGAGCAGTTCTTC
TRBJ2-3 14 . many TRBV7-2 CASSLGDFTDTQYF TGTGCCAGCAGCCTGGGGGACTTCACAGATACGCAGTATTTT
TRBJ2-5 13 . few TRBV19 CASSIRQMGTQYF TGTGCCAGTAGTATCCGACAGATGGGGACCCAGTACTTC
TRBJ2-7 19 TRBD2 many TRBV20-1 CSARDTPASGRLPPSEQYF TGCAGTGCTAGAGATACTCCGGCTAGCGGGAGGCTCCCCCCTTCCGAGCAGTACTTC
TRBJ1-5 14 . many TRBV6-1 CASSEAGGNQPQHF TGTGCCAGCAGTGAAGCAGGGGGGAATCAGCCCCAGCATTTT
TRBJ2-7 14 TRBD2 . TRBV30 CAWSWASGSYEQYF TGTGCCTGGAGTTGGGCTAGCGGAAGCTACGAGCAGTACTTC
TRBJ2-1 15 . many TRBV7-3 CASSLTNDEGNEQFF TGTGCCAGCAGTTTAACCAACGATGAAGGGAATGAGCAGTTCTTC
TRBJ2-5 14 TRBD2 many TRBV28 CASRSGTSRETQYF TGTGCCAGCAGATCCGGGACTAGCCGAGAGACCCAGTACTTC
TRBJ1-1 14 . many TRBV9 CASSVSSLTTEAFF TGTGCCAGCAGCGTCTCCTCCCTGACCACTGAAGCTTTCTTT
TRBJ1-1 14 . many TRBV2 CASSETGGETEAFF TGTGCCAGCAGTGAAACGGGCGGAGAAACTGAAGCTTTCTTT
TRBJ2-1 17 TRBD2 few TRBV6-5 CASSYAVSGSGFDEQFF TGTGCCAGCAGTTACGCCGTTAGCGGGAGCGGTTTCGATGAGCAGTTCTTC
TRBJ2-7 14 TRBD2 . TRBV28 CASSLLAGAYEQYF TGTGCCAGCAGTCTCCTAGCGGGAGCCTACGAGCAGTACTTC
TRBJ1-5 9 . . TRBV24-1 CATMQPQHF TGTGCCACCATGCAGCCCCAGCATTTT
TRBJ2-3 15 . . TRBV9 CASSVDPGSTDTQYF TGTGCCAGCAGCGTAGACCCAGGCAGCACAGATACGCAGTATTTT
TRBJ2-3 17 TRBD2 many TRBV11-2 CASSSSGRGLGTDTQYF TGTGCCAGCAGCTCTAGCGGGAGGGGCCTAGGGACAGATACGCAGTATTTT
TRBJ2-1 17 TRBD2 many TRBV24-1 CATSDPGVAGGPYEQFF TGTGCCACCAGTGATCCCGGGGTAGCGGGAGGGCCCTATGAGCAGTTCTTC
TRBJ1-1 15 TRBD1 many TRBV19 CASSILDRGSTEAFF TGTGCCAGTAGTATACTCGACAGGGGGTCAACTGAAGCTTTCTTT
TRBJ2-1 15 TRBD2 . TRBV7-2 CASSRTSVSYNEQFF TGTGCCAGCAGCCGTACTAGCGTCTCCTACAATGAGCAGTTCTTC
TRBJ1-1 13 . few TRBV20-1 CSATRRGRTEAFF TGCAGTGCTACCCGTAGGGGTAGAACTGAAGCTTTCTTT
TRBJ2-7 14 . few TRBV7-2 CASSAGPGVQEQYF TGTGCCAGCAGCGCGGGACCGGGTGTTCAAGAGCAGTACTTC
TRBJ2-1 20 . . TRBV24-1 CATSARTGGTGTSVSNEQFF TGTGCCACCAGTGCCCGGACAGGGGGAACGGGGACTAGCGTTAGTAATGAGCAGTTCTTC
TRBJ1-6 13 . . TRBV19 CASNGAPYSPLHF TGTGCCAGTAATGGGGCTCCTTATTCACCCCTCCACTTT